One and the same sample provided the 26 T cell receptor beta chains below, sequenced in a study of blood T cell repertoires in COVID-19. Measured with immunoSEQ multiplex PCR; TCRdb has only the in-frame clones, and not every one. The sample contains roughly 150,000 clones, around 81% of which appear only once. The specimen was peripheral blood. Receptors were obtained from a woman older than 75 with COVID-19, enrolled during active disease.

The V and J genes are TRBV2 and TRBJ2-3; 11 positions match TRBD2. Germline-derived CDR1 and CDR2 are SNHLY and FYNNEI. V shed 4 bases, J shed 7 bases, and the junction held 1 base outside the gene matches. The length of the CDR3 is 13 residues. The DNA of the CDR3 is TGTGCCAGCAGTGGGACTAGCGGGTATACGCAGTATTTT. Translated: CASSGTSGYTQYF.

The chain uses TRBV11-2 and TRBJ2-7; D gene uncertain. Per the germline V gene, CDR1 is SGHAT and CDR2 is FQNNGV. There are 15 residues in the CDR3. Trimming took 3 bases from V and 0 from J, leaving 12 bases between them. The CDR3 is CASSFSLAGSYEQYF. The CDR3 DNA reads TGTGCCAGCAGCTTTAGCCTGGCCGGCTCCTACGAGCAGTACTTC.

J is TRBJ2-1 and V is TRBV5-1; D possibly corresponds to TRBD2 (6 bases). The CDR3 contains 19 residues. V lost 1 base and J 0 bases, leaving 20 bases between the germline ends. The V gene's germline CDR1 is SGHRS and CDR2 YFSETQ. This chain's CDR3 is CASSLTVGKLANSYNEQFF. CDR3 nucleotides: TGCGCCAGCAGCTTGACCGTCGGCAAACTAGCTAACTCCTACAATGAGCAGTTCTTC.

This clone was seen only a few times. The chain is built from TRBV5-1 and TRBJ1-2; perhaps TRBD1 as D (5 bases). CDR3 length: 15 residues. The V end was cut by 0 bases, the J end by 4 bases, with 13 bases between. Per germline, CDR1 SGHRS and CDR2 YFSETQ. The CDR3: CASSLEGRALYGYTF. The DNA for the CDR3 is TGCGCCAGCAGCTTGGAAGGCAGGGCACTCTATGGCTACACCTTC.

V and J are TRBV19 and TRBJ2-1; 8 bases fit TRBD1. Germline CDR1 LNHDA, CDR2 SQIVND (reference sequence). The CDR3 extends over 15 amino acids. The V segment lost 5 bases and the J segment 7 bases; nucleotides outside the gene matches: 10. DNA for the CDR3: TGTGCCAGTAGTGCAGACAGGGGAGTGCTGAATGAGCAGTTCTTC. This sequence encodes CASSADRGVLNEQFF.

This chain connects TRBV6-4 to TRBJ2-3; D remains ambiguous. This CDR3 has 13 residues. The germline CDR1 and CDR2 sequences are MRHNA and SNTAGT. V was trimmed by 4 bases and J by 4 bases, leaving 9 bases between them. The CDR3 region is CASSVSGSDTQYF. The CDR3 DNA follows: TGTGCCAGCAGTGTCTCGGGCTCAGATACGCAGTATTTT.

The chain combines TRBV21-1 with TRBJ1-5; the D call in the table, TRBD1, was not verified against the DNA. TRBV21-1 is a pseudogene locus. The CDR3 length is 17 residues. CDR3 loop: CASSKVRQVYSNQPQHF. DNA for the CDR3: TGTGCCAGCAGCAAAGTCCGACAGGTCTATAGCAATCAGCCCCAGCATTTT.

Concerning this clone: The junction departs from the called germline gene at one end, perhaps through a read error. This chain links TRBV7-8 with TRBJ1-2; D might be TRBD1 (5 bases). Germline V gene data show CDR1 as SGHVS and CDR2 as FQNEAQ. The CDR3 extends over 15 amino acids. The CDR3 sequence: CASSLEGDSYYGYTF. The DNA for the CDR3 is TGTGCCAGCAGCTTAGAAGGTGACAGCTACTATGGCTACACCTTT.

The V call is TRBV5-6, the J call TRBJ2-3; D might be TRBD1 (5 bases). CDR1 and CDR2 (germline): SGHDT, YYEEEE. The V and J ends lost 1 base and 0 bases respectively, with 12 bases between them. The CDR3 runs to 16 residues. The CDR3 region has the DNA TGTGCCAGCAGCTTGCGCCTTCAGGGAAGCACAGATACGCAGTATTTT. As protein: CASSLRLQGSTDTQYF.

This clone was seen just once. This chain joins TRBV6-5 and TRBJ1-2; D possibly corresponds to TRBD1 (6 bases). This CDR3 comprises 15 residues. Germline assignment: CDR1 MNHEY and CDR2 SVGAGI. V shed 2 bases and J shed 13 bases, with 23 bases lying between them. As DNA, the CDR3 is TGTGCCAGCAGTTACCGACCAACCAGCTTACAGGGTTGCACCTTC. The encoded protein is CASSYRPTSLQGCTF.

This chain connects TRBV18 to TRBJ1-1; D perhaps matches TRBD1 (6 bases). The CDR3 has 16 amino acids. The V gene lost 4 bases and the J gene lost 2 bases, with 17 bases spanning the gap. Per germline, CDR1 KGHSH and CDR2 LQKENI. The CDR3 region is CASSHYPDRSNTEAFF. As DNA, the CDR3 is TGTGCCAGCTCACACTACCCCGACAGGAGCAACACTGAAGCTTTCTTT.

The V gene is TRBV4-2, the J gene TRBJ2-6; D is unclear. CDR3 size: 15 residues. CDR1 is LGHNA, CDR2 YNFKEQ, per germline. The germline V and J ends were trimmed by 4 bases and 0 bases, with 7 bases remaining between them. The CDR3 loop is CASSRLHSGANVLTF. Written as DNA, the CDR3 is TGTGCCAGCAGCCGACTCCACTCTGGGGCCAACGTCCTGACTTTC.

V is TRBV19 and J is TRBJ1-6, with TRBD1 identical over 8 bases. CDR1 is LNHDA, CDR2 SQIVND, per germline (reference sequence). The J segment lost 6 bases and the V segment lost 8 bases, leaving 6 bases of the junction unmatched. CDR3 length: 14 residues. The CDR3 DNA is TGTGCCAGTCGACAGGGGAGGGTTAATTCACCCCTCCACTTT. Its protein is CASRQGRVNSPLHF.

The gene calls are TRBV5-1 and TRBJ1-4; D uncertain. V lost 0 bases and J 0 bases, leaving 9 bases between the germline ends. Germline V gene data show CDR1 as SGHRS and CDR2 as YFSETQ. CDR3 length: 16 residues. The DNA for the CDR3 is TGCGCCAGCAGCTTGGAGGCGGCTGCAACTAATGAAAAACTGTTTTTT. Amino acids: CASSLEAAATNEKLFF.

The V gene is TRBV2, the J gene TRBJ1-1; 9 bases map to TRBD1. Germline V gene sequence: CDR1 SNHLY, CDR2 FYNNEI. This CDR3 spans 15 amino acids. V was pared by 1 base and J by 6 bases, with 6 bases of the junction left unmatched. CDR3 amino acids: CASSEGNRGPAEAFF. CDR3 DNA sequence: TGTGCCAGCAGTGAAGGGAACAGGGGGCCCGCTGAAGCTTTCTTT. Supplemented by reference TRBV2 and TRBJ1-1, the full variable domain reads EPEVTQTPSHQVTQMGQEVILRCVPISNHLYFYWYRQILGQKVEFLVSFYNNEISEKSEIFDDQFSVERPDGSNFTLKIRSTKLEDSAMYFCASSEGNRGPAEAFFGQGTRLTVV.

CDR3 nucleotide sequence: TGCGCCAGCAGCTTGACCGGGACAGGGGGCTACGAGCAGTACTTC. This encodes CASSLTGTGGYEQYF. This chain joins TRBV5-1 and TRBJ2-7; 11 bases align to TRBD1. CDR3 length equals 15 residues. V dropped 1 base and J dropped 3; count of bases not matched to a gene: 3. CDR1 and CDR2 from the germline V gene are SGHRS and YFSETQ. Based on the CDR3 plus reference TRBV5-1 and TRBJ2-7, the full variable domain is KAGVTQTPRYLIKTRGQQVTLSCSPISGHRSVSWYQQTPGQGLQFLFEYFSETQRNKGNFPGRFSGRQFSNSRSEMNVSTLELGDSALYLCASSLTGTGGYEQYFGPGTRLTVT.

The chain combines TRBV9 with TRBJ2-2; 9 positions agree with TRBD2. CDR3 length equals 16 residues. V shed 0 bases, J shed 4 bases, and the junction held 4 bases outside the gene matches. The V gene's germline CDR1 is SGDLS and CDR2 YYNGEE. The CDR3 nucleotides are TGTGCCAGCAGCGTAGCTATGCGGGGGGGCACCGGGGAGCTGTTTTTT. It yields the protein CASSVAMRGGTGELFF.

This rearrangement joins TRBV19 to TRBJ1-2; D may be TRBD1 (5 bases). Per the germline V gene, CDR1 is LNHDA and CDR2 is SQIVND (reference sequence). The CDR3 extends over 15 amino acids. The germline V and J ends were trimmed by 7 bases and 8 bases, with 23 bases remaining between them. The CDR3 is CASNEGARGARGYTF. In nucleotides, the CDR3 is TGTGCCAGTAACGAGGGTGCGCGGGGCGCGCGGGGCTACACCTTC.

The rearrangement uses TRBV2 and TRBJ2-5, with a tentative D call TRBD1 (6 bases). The CDR3 loop spans 12 amino acids. V lost 7 bases to trimming and J lost 0 bases, with 6 bases between them. From germline, CDR1 is SNHLY and CDR2 FYNNEI. Written as DNA, the CDR3 is TGTGCCAGCAACAGGGACCAAGAGACCCAGTACTTC. It codes for CASNRDQETQYF.

This clone has more than one count but fewer than ten. J is TRBJ2-1 and V is TRBV28, with D tentatively TRBD1 (6 bases). The germline V gene encodes CDR1 MDHEN and CDR2 SYDVKM. This CDR3 spans 16 amino acids. V gave up 6 bases and J gave up 0 bases, with 15 bases separating them. The CDR3 coding sequence is TGTGCCAGCAGCCACAGGGTCGTAGGCTCCTACAATGAGCAGTTCTTC. It codes for CASSHRVVGSYNEQFF.

The genes are TRBV2 and TRBJ2-7, with D possibly TRBD2 on 8 matching bases. This CDR3 region has 12 residues. Germline V CDR1 and CDR2: SNHLY, FYNNEI. The germline V and J ends were trimmed by 11 bases and 7 bases, with 18 bases remaining between them. The DNA for the CDR3 is TGTGCCTACAGGGGACTAGGTTGGGAGCAGTACTTC. Translated: CAYRGLGWEQYF.

The V call is TRBV7-9, the J call TRBJ2-1; TRBD1 matches at 10 bases. Trimming at V came to 4 bases and at J to 9 bases, leaving 9 bases not matched to a gene. Germline CDR1 SEHNR, CDR2 FQNEAQ (reference sequence). The CDR3 is 15 residues long. The CDR3 here is CASSSGQGESGEQFF. CDR3 DNA: TGTGCCAGCAGCTCCGGACAGGGGGAGAGCGGTGAGCAGTTCTTC.

The genes are TRBV6-5 and TRBJ2-7, with D possibly TRBD1 on 7 matching bases. The CDR3 sequence is 15 residues long. V lost 5 bases and J lost 6, with 20 bases in between. In germline, CDR1 is MNHEY, CDR2 SVGAGI. The CDR3 sequence: CASSTVGTAGSEQYF. Written as DNA, the CDR3 is TGTGCCAGCAGTACCGTTGGGACAGCCGGGAGCGAGCAGTACTTC.

The CDR3 DNA follows: TGTGCCAGTTCTCAACCGGCGGGGAGCATTGGCAATCAGCCCCAGCATTTT. This gives the protein CASSQPAGSIGNQPQHF. The rearrangement links TRBV19 to TRBJ1-5; D ambiguous. Trimming removed 8 bases at V and 2 bases at J, with 22 bases between. This CDR3 comprises 17 residues. Germline V gives CDR1 LNHDA, CDR2 SQIVND (reference sequence).

This clone has only one observation. The DNA for the CDR3 is TGTGCCAGCAGTCCTTGGGACAGGGGGCAAGAGACCCAGTACTTC. It codes for CASSPWDRGQETQYF. This chain connects TRBV27 to TRBJ2-5; 11 bases map to TRBD1. The V gene end was trimmed by 5 bases and the J gene end by 2 bases; junction bases not matched to a gene: 4. The CDR3 consists of 15 residues. Germline CDR1 MNHEY, CDR2 SMNVEV (reference sequence).

The chain is built from TRBV6-5 and TRBJ1-4, with unresolved D. CDR1 and CDR2 (germline): MNHEY, SVGAGI. Trimming removed 0 bases at V and 4 bases at J, with 12 bases between. This CDR3 region has 16 residues. For the CDR3, the DNA is TGTGCCAGCAGTTACTCGTTCGGGTTGGGTAATGAAAAACTGTTTTTT. This translates into CASSYSFGLGNEKLFF.